Given below is one T cell receptor (beta chain) in context. Its antigen is undetermined. The CDR3 contains 13 residues. Germline values: CDR1 SGDLS, CDR2 YYNGEE. Trimming took 3 bases from V and 3 from J, leaving 7 bases between them. The source of the sample is a study of cytomegalovirus exposure and HLA in healthy donors. Notes on the study in general: Looking again later, the authors saw that most CMV-associated TCR beta chains seemed HLA-restricted. When a later analysis was performed, an Asian-associated ancestry cluster reportedly had fewer N-insertions than the roughly 700-donor mean. A later look showed TCR association rates differing by HLA locus, highest for DRB1 and lowest for HLA-C.

Use of 60 Vbeta and 13 Jbeta primers characterized the PCR. TCRdb keeps only in-frame clones here, not all; method: immunoSEQ multiplex PCR. The sample holds about 130,000 clones, about 84% seen once. This clonotype was obtained from a man aged 35 to 55 in good health and CMV-seronegative. Sequencing used PBMCs. This chain links TRBV9 with TRBJ1-5; unclear D gene. The CDR3: CASSGGINQPQHF. CDR3 DNA: TGTGCCAGCAGCGGTGGCATCAATCAGCCCCAGCATTTT.